A single TCR beta chain is shown here with its context. The antigen is undetermined. Other DNA sequences from this sample encode an identical CDR3 as well. Germline CDR1 and CDR2: SGHRS and YFSETQ. The length of the CDR3 is 12 residues. Deletions cut 0 bases from V and 8 bases from J, with 8 bases between. These data belong to a study of CD8+ T cells in alopecia areata. The study, taken as a whole, reports: Tofacitinib significantly lowered scalp clonality and expanded CD8+ clones among the top 100. Although TCR sharing was seen in mice, sharing across patients was less clear, possibly for HLA-related reasons. Compared with normal scalp, lesional scalp had higher clonality and more expanded CD8+ clones. Given one nonresponder, whether baseline CD8+ expansion relates to response remains uncertain.

In each case, RNA was isolated and then reverse transcribed into cDNA as the sequencing template. This table comes from immunoSEQ multiplex PCR, and its TCRdb copy is limited to in-frame clones, with some not included. This table has over 100,000 clones, 53% appearing once. As to treatment: oral pan-JAK inhibitor, 5-10 mg twice daily. The source of this sequence is a human donor with alopecia areata. The gene calls are TRBV5-1 and TRBJ1-2; D gene uncertain. The material was CD4+ T cells sorted from blood, obtained at week 4, from a patient treated with tofacitinib. CDR3 sequence reads: CASSLDGDGYTF. In DNA form, the CDR3 reads TGCGCCAGCAGCTTGGACGGTGACGGCTACACCTTC.